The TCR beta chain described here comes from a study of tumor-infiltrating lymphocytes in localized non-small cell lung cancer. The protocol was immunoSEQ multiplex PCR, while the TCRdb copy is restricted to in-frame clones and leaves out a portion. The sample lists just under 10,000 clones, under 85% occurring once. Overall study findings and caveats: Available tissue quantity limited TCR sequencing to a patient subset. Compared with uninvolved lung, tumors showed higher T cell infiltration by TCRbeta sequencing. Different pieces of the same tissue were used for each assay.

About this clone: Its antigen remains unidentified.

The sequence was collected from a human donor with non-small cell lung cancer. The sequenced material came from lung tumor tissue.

CDR3 DNA sequence: TGTGCCAGCAGCTCACCGACCGGGGAGCTGTTTTTT. Its translation: CASSSPTGELFF. The chain has TRBV11-3 and TRBJ2-2; D not resolved. Germline CDR1 reads SGHNT; CDR2 reads YENEEA. This CDR3 comprises 12 residues. Trimming shortened V by 4 bases and J by 5 bases, and 5 bases separated the two germline ends.